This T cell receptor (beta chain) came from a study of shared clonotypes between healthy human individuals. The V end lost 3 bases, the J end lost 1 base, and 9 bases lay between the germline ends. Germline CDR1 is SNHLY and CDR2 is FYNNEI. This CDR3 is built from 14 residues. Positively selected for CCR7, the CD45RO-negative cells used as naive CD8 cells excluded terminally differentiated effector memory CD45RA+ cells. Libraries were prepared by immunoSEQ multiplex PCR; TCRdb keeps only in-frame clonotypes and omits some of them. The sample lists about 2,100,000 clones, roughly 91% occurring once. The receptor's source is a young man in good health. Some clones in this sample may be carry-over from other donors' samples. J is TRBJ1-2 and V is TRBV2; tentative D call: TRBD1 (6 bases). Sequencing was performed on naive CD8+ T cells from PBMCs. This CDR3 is CASSEGGGNYGYTF. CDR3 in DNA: TGTGCCAGCAGTGAGGGAGGGGGTAACTATGGCTACACCTTC.